A single sample is the source of the 2 T cell receptor beta chains below, sequenced in a study of blood T cells in healthy people across ages. A second roughly 6 to 11 cycle PCR used barcoded and J-beta primers. From the 5' RACE reads, TCRdb called clonotypes with MiXCR, one entry per CDR3 protein. The table shows 630,000 or so distinct CDR3 sequences, with under 30% occurring only once. The sample comprised blood. These receptors were taken from a woman older than 75 in good health.

Many counts were recorded for this clonotype. This chain uses TRBV7-2 with TRBJ2-7; TRBD2 matches at 9 bases. The CDR3 sequence is 14 residues long. Germline lookup yields CDR1 SGHTA and CDR2 FQGNSA. The J segment lost 2 bases and the V segment lost 2 bases, leaving 1 base of the junction unmatched. For the CDR3, the DNA is TGTGCCAGCAGCTTACAGCGGGGGGCCTACGAGCAGTACTTC. Amino acids: CASSLQRGAYEQYF.

This clonotype was found many times. The chain links TRBV5-1 to TRBJ1-2; D may be TRBD1 (5 bases). Germline assignment: CDR1 SGHRS and CDR2 YFSETQ. The CDR3 spans 13 residues. V lost 4 bases to trimming and J lost 4 bases, with 11 bases between them. The chain's CDR3 is CASSPDGGYGYTF. CDR3 bases: TGCGCCAGCAGCCCGGACGGGGGCTATGGCTACACCTTC. Variable domain in full (rest from reference TRBV5-1 and TRBJ1-2): KAGVTQTPRYLIKTRGQQVTLSCSPISGHRSVSWYQQTPGQGLQFLFEYFSETQRNKGNFPGRFSGRQFSNSRSEMNVSTLELGDSALYLCASSPDGGYGYTFGSGTRLTVV.